The 32 T cell receptor beta chains given below trace back to one sample, sequenced in a study of blood T cell repertoires in COVID-19 (dated by TCRdb to 2018 to 2020). The method behind the library was the immunoSEQ multiplex PCR assay. TCRdb's version of the immuneACCESS table is confined to in-frame rearrangements and falls short of the full clone set. An unresolved V gene accounts for under half of the shortfall where checked; the remainder is of unknown origin. The sample profile shows nearly 200,000 clones; 84% of them were found once. The ten largest clonotypes hold approximately 19% of the sample. Sequences were obtained from peripheral blood. These receptors were collected from a human donor in a cohort sampled during active COVID-19.

The chain couples TRBV28 to TRBJ1-6; 7 bases align to TRBD1. This CDR3 has 17 residues. J gave up 7 bases and V 8 bases, and 17 bases lay outside the gene matches. Germline CDR1 and CDR2: MDHEN and SYDVKM. In nucleotides, the CDR3 is TGTGCCAGCGGGTCGGGGCAGGGGGTTAGTCGGAATTCACCCCTCCACTTT. This codes for CASGSGQGVSRNSPLHF.

Here the CDR3 reads CASSGVNGGEAFF. The CDR3 coding sequence is TGTGCCAGCAGTGGAGTAAACGGGGGTGAAGCTTTCTTT. The rearrangement joins TRBV2 to TRBJ1-1; D is possibly TRBD1 (5 bases). The CDR3 sequence is 13 residues long. Germline V CDR1 and CDR2: SNHLY, FYNNEI. Trimming shortened V by 4 bases and J by 7 bases, and 13 bases separated the two germline ends. The entire variable domain, with the rest obtained from reference TRBV2 and TRBJ1-1, is as follows: EPEVTQTPSHQVTQMGQEVILRCVPISNHLYFYWYRQILGQKVEFLVSFYNNEISEKSEIFDDQFSVERPDGSNFTLKIRSTKLEDSAMYFCASSGVNGGEAFFGQGTRLTVV.

The sample holds a few counts of this clone. This rearrangement joins TRBV7-9 to TRBJ2-1, with D possibly TRBD1 on 6 matching bases. This CDR3 contains 18 residues. Trimming pared 0 bases from V and 9 bases from J, leaving 24 bases between. Germline V gene data show CDR1 as SEHNR and CDR2 as FQNEAQ (reference sequence). CDR3 loop: CASSLATAWLYREIEQFF. DNA of the CDR3: TGTGCCAGCAGCTTAGCCACAGCATGGCTATACAGGGAGATTGAGCAGTTCTTC.

This clone has just one count. V and J are TRBV19 and TRBJ1-3, with 7 bases matching TRBD1. J lost 2 bases, V lost 5 bases, and 12 bases had no gene match. CDR1 is LNHDA, CDR2 SQIVND, per germline (reference sequence). CDR3 length: 17 residues. The CDR3 loop reads CASSSRGTEGPGNTIYF. The DNA for the CDR3 is TGTGCCAGTAGTTCTCGCGGGACAGAGGGACCTGGAAACACCATATATTTT.

The chain is built from TRBV10-3 and TRBJ1-1; D gene ambiguous. V lost 0 bases and J 10 bases, leaving 15 bases between the germline ends. This CDR3 contains 14 residues. From germline, CDR1 is ENHRY and CDR2 SYGVKD. DNA for the CDR3: TGTGCCATCAGTGAGTCGTTTGGTCGGGATACAGCTTTCTTT. Translating it yields CAISESFGRDTAFF.

This clone has only a few counts. This chain connects TRBV5-4 to TRBJ1-6; tentative D call: TRBD1 (5 bases). The CDR3 has 13 amino acids. V lost 2 bases and J lost 9, with 9 bases in between. CDR1 and CDR2 (germline): SGHNT, YYREEE (reference sequence). CDR3 in amino acids: CASSFAGSSPLHF. CDR3 DNA: TGTGCCAGCAGCTTCGCAGGGTCTTCACCCCTCCACTTT.

DNA for the CDR3: TGTGCCAGCAGTGCCACAGGGTTGGCTGAAGCTTTCTTT. Its translation: CASSATGLAEAFF. The gene calls are TRBV2 and TRBJ1-1; the D gene is possibly TRBD1 (6 bases). V dropped 4 bases and J dropped 6 bases, with 12 bases sitting between them. The germline CDR1 and CDR2 sequences are SNHLY and FYNNEI. The length of the CDR3 is 13 residues.

The chain joins TRBV27 to TRBJ2-7, with 7 bases that match TRBD2. V trimming: 2 bases; J trimming: 3 bases; junction bases outside the gene matches: 4. The CDR3 has 14 amino acids. In germline, CDR1 is MNHEY, CDR2 SMNVEV (reference sequence). CDR3 protein: CASSLSGMLYEQYF. The CDR3 DNA sequence: TGTGCCAGCAGTTTAAGCGGGATGCTCTACGAGCAGTACTTC.

The chain couples TRBV11-2 to TRBJ2-3, with 7 nucleotides matching TRBD1. The ends lost 6 bases at V and 1 base at J; junction bases unmatched: 7. CDR3 length equals 15 residues. Looked up from germline, CDR1 is SGHAT and CDR2 is FQNNGV. CDR3 region: CASRRQGTGTDTQYF. For the CDR3, the DNA is TGTGCCAGCAGACGACAGGGAACTGGCACAGATACGCAGTATTTT.

In DNA, the CDR3 is TGTGCCAGCAGCTTTACGGCAGGCTCGACCACGCAGTATTTT. It yields the protein CASSFTAGSTTQYF. The chain carries TRBV11-3 and TRBJ2-3; D remains ambiguous. V was pared by 3 bases and J by 9 bases, with 16 bases between. Germline values: CDR1 SGHNT, CDR2 YENEEA. The CDR3 has 14 residues.

In DNA, the CDR3 is TGTGCCAGCAGTTACTCTTTCGGGGGGGGCTCCGAGACCCAGTACTTC. Translated: CASSYSFGGGSETQYF. The V call is TRBV6-2 or TRBV6-3, the J call TRBJ2-5, with 8 bases lining up with TRBD2. V dropped 0 bases and J dropped 5; count of bases not matched to a gene: 8. Per germline, CDR1 MNHEY and CDR2 SVGEGT. This CDR3 spans 16 amino acids.

The V gene is TRBV30, the J gene TRBJ1-5; no clear D gene. The CDR3 consists of 12 residues. The V gene's germline CDR1 is GTSNPN and CDR2 SVGIG (reference sequence). Deletions cut 2 bases from V and 9 bases from J, with 11 bases between. CDR3 DNA sequence: TGTGCCTGGAGTATCAGCGGTCCGCCCCAGCATTTT. Its translation is CAWSISGPPQHF.

J is TRBJ1-3 and V is TRBV6-5; D may be TRBD1 (5 bases). There are 14 residues in the CDR3. Per the germline V gene, CDR1 is MNHEY and CDR2 is SVGAGI. The V and J ends lost 7 bases and 5 bases respectively, with 15 bases between them. As DNA, the CDR3 is TGTGCCAGCATCCCCCAGGGACTGAGAAACACCATATATTTT. Its protein is CASIPQGLRNTIYF.

The chain carries TRBV19 and TRBJ1-3; 7 bases map to TRBD1. The germline V gene has CDR1 LNHDA and CDR2 SQIVND (reference sequence). The CDR3 runs to 14 residues. With 8 bases clipped from V and 4 bases from J, the junction kept 8 bases outside the gene matches. This CDR3 is CASHTRDRGNTIYF. In DNA form, the CDR3 reads TGTGCCAGTCATACCCGGGACAGAGGAAACACCATATATTTT.

This rearrangement joins TRBV4-1 to TRBJ2-1; no clear D. CDR1 and CDR2 from the germline V gene are MGHRA and YSYEKL. The germline V and J ends were trimmed by 0 bases and 0 bases, with 6 bases remaining between them. This CDR3 is 15 amino acids long. CDR3 sequence reads: CASSQDRSSYNEQFF. The CDR3 DNA is TGCGCCAGCAGCCAAGACCGGAGCTCCTACAATGAGCAGTTCTTC.

The chain joins TRBV7-3 to TRBJ2-1, with D tentatively TRBD2 (6 bases). With 8 bases removed from V and 2 bases from J, the gap between germline ends came to 16 bases. Germline V gene data show CDR1 as SGHTA and CDR2 as FQGTGA. The length of the CDR3 is 15 residues. CDR3 in amino acids: CASGHRRGTYNEQFF. CDR3 nucleotide sequence: TGTGCCAGCGGCCACCGACGGGGGACCTACAATGAGCAGTTCTTC.

The chain is built from TRBV28 and TRBJ2-7; D unresolved. V lost 2 bases and J 3 bases, leaving 14 bases between the germline ends. Per germline, CDR1 MDHEN and CDR2 SYDVKM. The CDR3 has 15 amino acids. CDR3 region: CASSLGPNTNYEQYF. CDR3 DNA sequence: TGTGCCAGCAGTTTAGGCCCCAATACGAACTACGAGCAGTACTTC.

The J gene is TRBJ2-1, the V gene TRBV19; TRBD2 is a possible D gene (5 bases). CDR3 length: 14 amino acids. Germline values: CDR1 LNHDA, CDR2 SQIVND (reference sequence). V shed 3 bases and J shed 4 bases, with 10 bases lying between them. Written as DNA, the CDR3 is TGTGCCAGTAGTATCTTGCGGGCTTACAATGAGCAGTTCTTC. This gives the protein CASSILRAYNEQFF. Complete variable domain (other parts from reference TRBV19 and TRBJ2-1): DGGITQSPKYLFRKEGQNVTLSCEQNLNHDAMYWYRQDPGQGLRLIYYSQIVNDFQKGDIAEGYSVSREKKESFPLTVTSAQKNPTAFYLCASSILRAYNEQFFGPGTRLTVL.

The chain has TRBV30 and TRBJ1-4; D might be TRBD1 (5 bases). Germline CDR1 is GTSNPN and CDR2 is SVGIG (reference sequence). The CDR3 totals 14 residues. V was cut by 1 base and J by 4 bases, with 10 bases left in between. The CDR3 region is CAWSEGVGNEKLFF. The CDR3 nucleotides read TGTGCCTGGAGTGAAGGGGTCGGTAATGAAAAACTGTTTTTT.

The CDR3 DNA reads as TGTGCCAGTAGTATTGGGACAGAGTATGGCTACACCTTC. As protein: CASSIGTEYGYTF. The chain joins TRBV19 to TRBJ1-2; TRBD1 agrees at 7 bases. CDR1 is LNHDA, CDR2 SQIVND, per germline (reference sequence). The V gene end was trimmed by 3 bases and the J gene end by 5 bases; junction bases not matched to a gene: 3. The CDR3 spans 13 residues. The variable domain in full, completed from reference TRBV19 and TRBJ1-2, reads DGGITQSPKYLFRKEGQNVTLSCEQNLNHDAMYWYRQDPGQGLRLIYYSQIVNDFQKGDIAEGYSVSREKKESFPLTVTSAQKNPTAFYLCASSIGTEYGYTFGSGTRLTVV.

The chain combines TRBV4-1 with TRBJ1-2; D uncertain. Germline V gene sequence: CDR1 MGHRA, CDR2 YSYEKL. The germline V and J ends were trimmed by 0 bases and 5 bases, with 10 bases remaining between them. The CDR3 totals 14 residues. In DNA form, the CDR3 reads TGCGCCAGCAGCCAAGATAGTCCGGGTTATGGCTACACCTTC. Translation: CASSQDSPGYGYTF.

This clone has only a few counts. The chain recombines TRBV7-9 with TRBJ2-7; 8 positions agree with TRBD1. From germline, CDR1 is SEHNR and CDR2 FQNEAQ (reference sequence). The CDR3 covers 13 residues. V gave up 4 bases and J gave up 7 bases; unmatched junction bases: 6. In DNA, the CDR3 is TGTGCCAGCAGCTCACAGGGGGGTGGTGAGCAGTACTTC. The encoded protein is CASSSQGGGEQYF.

V is TRBV20-1 and J is TRBJ2-7; 8 nucleotides align to TRBD1. Germline lookup yields CDR1 DFQATT and CDR2 SNEGSKA (reference sequence). This CDR3 region has 14 residues. Losses at the gene ends were 5 bases for V and 2 bases for J; bases not matched to a gene: 8. CDR3: CSAGAQGAPYEQYV. CDR3 DNA: TGCAGTGCTGGTGCGCAGGGGGCCCCCTACGAGCAGTACGTC.

This chain joins TRBV19 and TRBJ1-1, with 11 bases identical to TRBD1. The germline V gene encodes CDR1 LNHDA and CDR2 SQIVND (reference sequence). The CDR3 spans 16 residues. V was clipped by 8 bases and J by 7 bases; unmatched bases: 15. DNA of the CDR3: TGTGCCAGTGGGGTTCGTGGGACAGGGGGTTTCGGTGAAGCTTTCTTT. Protein product: CASGVRGTGGFGEAFF. The whole variable domain, filled in from reference TRBV19 and TRBJ1-1, reads DGGITQSPKYLFRKEGQNVTLSCEQNLNHDAMYWYRQDPGQGLRLIYYSQIVNDFQKGDIAEGYSVSREKKESFPLTVTSAQKNPTAFYLCASGVRGTGGFGEAFFGQGTRLTVV.

The J gene is TRBJ1-2, the V gene TRBV9, with TRBD1 identical over 8 bases. Unmatched junction bases numbered 14, after V lost 3 bases and J lost 4 bases. CDR3 length: 17 residues. Germline CDR1 reads SGDLS; CDR2 reads YYNGEE. CDR3 coding DNA: TGTGCCAGCAGCGAGGGGGGGCAGGGGGCGTCTTTCTATGGCTACACCTTC. This codes for CASSEGGQGASFYGYTF.

The V and J genes are TRBV19 and TRBJ2-2, with 7 bases lining up with TRBD1. After removal of 4 bases from V and 0 bases from J, the junction contained 5 bases not matched to a gene. This CDR3 contains 16 residues. CDR1 is LNHDA, CDR2 SQIVND, per germline (reference sequence). CDR3 nucleotide sequence: TGTGCCAGTAGTACCGGGGACAGACCGAACACCGGGGAGCTGTTTTTT. It yields the protein CASSTGDRPNTGELFF.

The chain is built from TRBV11-3 and TRBJ2-5, with 7 bases aligning to TRBD2. The CDR3 loop spans 16 amino acids. Germline values: CDR1 SGHNT, CDR2 YENEEA. V shed 5 bases, J shed 2 bases, and the junction held 11 bases outside the gene matches. CDR3 DNA sequence: TGTGCCAGCAGCCCCGCGGGGGATACAGGACAAGAGACCCAGTACTTC. It is translated as CASSPAGDTGQETQYF.

V gene TRBV6-5 combines with J gene TRBJ1-5, with 7 bases fitting TRBD1. The V and J ends lost 6 bases and 4 bases, in that order; junction bases with no gene match: 0. The CDR3 runs to 12 residues. From germline, CDR1 is MNHEY and CDR2 SVGAGI. CDR3 sequence: CASRGQNQPQHF. Here the CDR3 DNA reads TGTGCCAGCAGGGGACAGAATCAGCCCCAGCATTTT.

The V gene is TRBV7-2, the J gene TRBJ1-4; D perhaps matches TRBD1 (5 bases). CDR1 is SGHTA, CDR2 FQGNSA, per germline. Trimming removed 5 bases from V and 6 bases from J, with 16 bases in between. This CDR3 is 15 amino acids long. Written as DNA, the CDR3 is TGTGCCAGCAGCCCGCAGGCAGGGTGGGATGAAAAACTGTTTTTT. Translation: CASSPQAGWDEKLFF. Supplemented by reference TRBV7-2 and TRBJ1-4, the full variable domain reads GAGVSQSPSNKVTEKGKDVELRCDPISGHTALYWYRQSLGQGLEFLIYFQGNSAPDKSGLPSDRFSAERTGGSVSTLTIQRTQQEDSAVYLCASSPQAGWDEKLFFGSGTQLSVL.

The CDR3 is CASSLSGQETQYF. CDR3 DNA sequence: TGTGCCAGCAGTCTTAGCGGGCAAGAGACCCAGTACTTC. The rearrangement uses TRBV9 and TRBJ2-5; 7 nucleotides line up with TRBD2. This CDR3 is 13 amino acids long. Germline V gene sequence: CDR1 SGDLS, CDR2 YYNGEE. Germline trimming cut 5 bases from V and 2 bases from J; bases unmatched to any gene: 3.

The chain recombines TRBV9 with TRBJ2-5; 8 bases are shared with TRBD2. Germline CDR1 and CDR2: SGDLS and YYNGEE. After removal of 4 bases from V and 6 bases from J, the junction contained 11 bases not matched to a gene. The CDR3 runs 15 residues. The CDR3 bases are TGTGCCAGCAGCCCCCGAGGTAGCGGGACAAAGACCCAGTACTTC. This codes for CASSPRGSGTKTQYF. The entire variable domain, with the rest obtained from reference TRBV9 and TRBJ2-5, is as follows: DSGVTQTPKHLITATGQRVTLRCSPRSGDLSVYWYQQSLDQGLQFLIQYYNGEERAKGNILERFSAQQFPDLHSELNLSSLELGDSALYFCASSPRGSGTKTQYFGPGTRLLVL.

About this clone: An end of the junction does not agree with germline; a read error may underlie this. The V call is TRBV5-6, the J call TRBJ2-3; 9 nucleotides align to TRBD2. Germline V gene sequence: CDR1 SGHDT, CDR2 YYEEEE. The CDR3 has 14 amino acids. CDR3 amino acids: CASSLGLAGDTQYF. CDR3 sequence (DNA): TGTGCCAGCAGTTTGGGGCTAGCGGGGGATACGCAGTATTTT.